A selection of T cell receptor beta chains follows, all from one sample in a study of shared clonotypes between healthy human individuals. Method: immunoSEQ multiplex PCR; TCRdb's copy keeps in-frame clones and lacks some. The profile shows 2,500,000 or so clones, approximately 93% of them singletons. Sequenced input: naive CD4+ T cells from PBMCs. The receptors originated from a man younger than 35 in good health. Some clones in this sample may be carry-over from other donors' samples. The conserved cysteine and the conserved F or W are not part of the CDR3 here. The order of the fields is V gene, J gene, CDR3 length, CDR3 protein.

V: TRBV5-5
J: TRBJ1-1
length: 11
CDR3: ASSSGLRWEAF

V: TRBV18
J: TRBJ2-5
length: 12
CDR3: ASSRLTSQETQY

V: TRBV10-1
J: TRBJ2-7
length: 10
CDR3: ASSEYGQGQY

V: TRBV18
J: TRBJ2-7
length: 11
CDR3: ASSQTTSYEQY

V: TRBV6-5
J: TRBJ2-1
length: 13
CDR3: ASSYDGSKYNEQF

V: TRBV6-1
J: TRBJ2-3
length: 12
CDR3: ATARGGSRDTQY

V: TRBV18
J: TRBJ1-1
length: 13
CDR3: ASSPRPEMNTEAF

V: TRBV7-3
J: TRBJ2-1
length: 11
CDR3: ASSFDTTGEQF

V: TRBV6-5
J: TRBJ2-7
length: 12
CDR3: ASSYRVFPYEQY

V: TRBV5-1
J: TRBJ1-4
length: 13
CDR3: ASSFQGISGEKLF

V: TRBV20-1
J: TRBJ2-3
length: 8
CDR3: SARTDTQY

V: TRBV2
J: TRBJ2-1
length: 13
CDR3: ASRRQGDSYNEQF